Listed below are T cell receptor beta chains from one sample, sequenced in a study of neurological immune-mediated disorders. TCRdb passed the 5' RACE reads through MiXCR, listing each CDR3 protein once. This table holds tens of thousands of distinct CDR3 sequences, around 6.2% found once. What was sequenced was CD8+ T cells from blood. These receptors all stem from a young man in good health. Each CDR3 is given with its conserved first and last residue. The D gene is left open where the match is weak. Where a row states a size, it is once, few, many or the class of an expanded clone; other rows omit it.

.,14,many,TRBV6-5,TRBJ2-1,TGTGCCAGCAGTTACGGGCAGGGAGCCTTAGAGCAGTTCTTC,CASSYGQGALEQFF
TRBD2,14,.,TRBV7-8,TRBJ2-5,TGTGCCAGCAGCACCCTAGCGGGGGAAGAGACCCAGTACTTC,CASSTLAGEETQYF
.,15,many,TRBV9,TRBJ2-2,TGTGCCAGCAGCGCCGGGACGGTGAACACCGGGGAGCTGTTTTTT,CASSAGTVNTGELFF
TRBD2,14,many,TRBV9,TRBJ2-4,TGTGCCAGCAGCGTAGACGGCGGGGGAAACATTCAGTACTTC,CASSVDGGGNIQYF
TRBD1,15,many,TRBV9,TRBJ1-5,TGTGCCAGCAGCGTAGGGGGACAGGGGTACCAGCCCCAGCATTTT,CASSVGGQGYQPQHF
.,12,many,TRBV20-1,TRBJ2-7,TGCAGTGCTAGCTACCGGGGGACCGAGCAGTACTTC,CSASYRGTEQYF
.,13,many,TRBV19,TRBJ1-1,TGTGCCAGTAGTATTTCGGCGGTATCCGAAGCTTTCTTT,CASSISAVSEAFF
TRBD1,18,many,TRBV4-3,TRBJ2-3,TGCGCCAGCAGCCAAGACCCGAGGGTCAGGGGGCTTGGAGATACGCAGTATTTT,CASSQDPRVRGLGDTQYF
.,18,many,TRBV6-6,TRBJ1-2,TGTGCCAGCAGTAATTCGTTTGGTCTTGGGGAATATAGGAATGGCTACACCTTC,CASSNSFGLGEYRNGYTF
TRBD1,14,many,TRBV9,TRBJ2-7,TGTGCCAGCAGCGCAACAGGGGGCCCCTACGAGCAGTACTTC,CASSATGGPYEQYF